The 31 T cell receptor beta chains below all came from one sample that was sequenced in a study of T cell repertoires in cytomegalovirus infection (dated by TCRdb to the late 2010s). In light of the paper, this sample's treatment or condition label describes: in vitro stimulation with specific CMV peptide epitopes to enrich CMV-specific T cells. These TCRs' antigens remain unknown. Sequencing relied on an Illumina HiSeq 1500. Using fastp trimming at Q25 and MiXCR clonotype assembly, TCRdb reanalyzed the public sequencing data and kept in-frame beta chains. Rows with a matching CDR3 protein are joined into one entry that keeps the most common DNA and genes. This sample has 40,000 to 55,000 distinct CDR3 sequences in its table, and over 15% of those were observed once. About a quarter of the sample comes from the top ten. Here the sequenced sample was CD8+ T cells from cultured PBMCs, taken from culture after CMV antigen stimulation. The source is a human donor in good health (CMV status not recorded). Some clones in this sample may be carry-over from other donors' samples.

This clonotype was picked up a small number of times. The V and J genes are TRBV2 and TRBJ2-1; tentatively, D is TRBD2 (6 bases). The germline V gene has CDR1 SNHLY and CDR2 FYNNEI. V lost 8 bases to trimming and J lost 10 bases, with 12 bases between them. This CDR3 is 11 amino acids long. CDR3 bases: TGTGCCAGCTCTGATGGGGGGGAGCAGTTCTTC. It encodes CASSDGGEQFF. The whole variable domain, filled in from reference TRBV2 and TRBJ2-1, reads EPEVTQTPSHQVTQMGQEVILRCVPISNHLYFYWYRQILGQKVEFLVSFYNNEISEKSEIFDDQFSVERPDGSNFTLKIRSTKLEDSAMYFCASSDGGEQFFGPGTRLTVL.

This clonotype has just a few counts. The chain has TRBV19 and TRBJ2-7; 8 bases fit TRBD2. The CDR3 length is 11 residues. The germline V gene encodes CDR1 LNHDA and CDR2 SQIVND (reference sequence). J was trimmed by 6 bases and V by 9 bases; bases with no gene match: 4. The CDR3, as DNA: TGTGCCAGCCGGGAGGGATTCGAGCAGTACTTC. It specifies CASREGFEQYF. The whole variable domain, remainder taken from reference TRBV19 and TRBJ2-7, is DGGITQSPKYLFRKEGQNVTLSCEQNLNHDAMYWYRQDPGQGLRLIYYSQIVNDFQKGDIAEGYSVSREKKESFPLTVTSAQKNPTAFYLCASREGFEQYFGPGTRLTVT.

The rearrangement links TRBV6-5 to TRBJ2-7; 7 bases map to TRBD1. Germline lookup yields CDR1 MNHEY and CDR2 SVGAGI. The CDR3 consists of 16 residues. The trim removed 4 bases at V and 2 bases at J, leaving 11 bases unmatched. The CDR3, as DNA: TGTGCCAGCAGTTCCGTCCCGGGACAGAGAACCTACGAGCAGTACTTC. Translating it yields CASSSVPGQRTYEQYF.

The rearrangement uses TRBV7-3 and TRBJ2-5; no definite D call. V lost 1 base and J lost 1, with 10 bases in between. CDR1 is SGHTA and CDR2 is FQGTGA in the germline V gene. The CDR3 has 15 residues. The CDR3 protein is CASSLNVGSQETQYF. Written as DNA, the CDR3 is TGTGCCAGCAGCTTAAATGTGGGATCCCAAGAGACCCAGTACTTC.

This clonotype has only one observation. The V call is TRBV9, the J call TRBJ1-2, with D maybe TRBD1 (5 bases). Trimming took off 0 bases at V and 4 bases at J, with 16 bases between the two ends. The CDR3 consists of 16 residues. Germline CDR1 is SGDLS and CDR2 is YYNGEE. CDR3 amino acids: CASSVVEGTGFYGYTF. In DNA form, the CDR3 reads TGTGCCAGCAGCGTAGTGGAGGGGACGGGCTTCTATGGCTACACCTTC.

The CDR3: CASIKDSCSGNTIYF. The CDR3 DNA reads TGTGCCAGCATTAAAGACAGTTGCTCTGGAAACACCATATATTTT. The V and J genes are TRBV6-7 and TRBJ1-3; a possible D gene is TRBD1 (5 bases). TRBV6-7 is an open reading frame, and its role is uncertain. The CDR3 is 15 amino acids. V dropped 7 bases and J dropped 0 bases, with 13 bases sitting between them.

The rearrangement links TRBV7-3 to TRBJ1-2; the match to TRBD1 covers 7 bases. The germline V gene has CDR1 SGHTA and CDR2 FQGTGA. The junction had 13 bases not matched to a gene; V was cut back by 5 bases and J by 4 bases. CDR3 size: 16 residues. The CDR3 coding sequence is TGTGCCAGCAGCCCCTCTCGGGCAGGGGGTACCTATGGCTACACCTTC. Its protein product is CASSPSRAGGTYGYTF.

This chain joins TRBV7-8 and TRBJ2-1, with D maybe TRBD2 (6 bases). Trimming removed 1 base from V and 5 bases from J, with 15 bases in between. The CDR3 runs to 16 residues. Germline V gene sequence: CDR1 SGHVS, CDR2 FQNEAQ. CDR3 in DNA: TGTGCCAGCAGCTTAGACCCGGGAGCGAGTGACAATGAGCAGTTCTTC. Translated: CASSLDPGASDNEQFF.

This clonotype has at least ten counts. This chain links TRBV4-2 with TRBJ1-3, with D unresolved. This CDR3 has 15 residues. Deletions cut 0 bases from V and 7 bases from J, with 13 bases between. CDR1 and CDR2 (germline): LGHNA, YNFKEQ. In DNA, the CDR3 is TGTGCCAGCAGCCAAGATTCCGGGGAGGCGAACACCATATATTTT. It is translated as CASSQDSGEANTIYF.

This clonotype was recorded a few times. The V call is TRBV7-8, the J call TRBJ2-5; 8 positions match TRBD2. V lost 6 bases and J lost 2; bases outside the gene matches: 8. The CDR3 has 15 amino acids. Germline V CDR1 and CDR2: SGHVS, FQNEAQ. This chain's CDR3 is CASRSRTSSQETQYF. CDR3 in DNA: TGTGCCAGCAGATCTCGGACTAGCTCGCAAGAGACCCAGTACTTC. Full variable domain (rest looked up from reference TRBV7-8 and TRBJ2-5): GAGVSQSPRYKVAKRGQDVALRCDPISGHVSLFWYQQALGQGPEFLTYFQNEAQLDKSGLPSDRFFAERPEGSVSTLKIQRTQQEDSAVYLCASRSRTSSQETQYFGPGTRLLVL.

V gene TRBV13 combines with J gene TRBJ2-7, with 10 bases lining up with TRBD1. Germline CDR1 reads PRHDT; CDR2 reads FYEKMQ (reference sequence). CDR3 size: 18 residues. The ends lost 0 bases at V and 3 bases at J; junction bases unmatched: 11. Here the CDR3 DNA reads TGTGCCAGCAGCTTAGGGGCCGGGACAGGGGAAGTGGGCTACGAGCAGTACTTC. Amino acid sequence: CASSLGAGTGEVGYEQYF.

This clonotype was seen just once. The CDR3 region has the DNA TGTGCCAGCAGACCCACTAGCGTACACTCTGGGGCCAACGTCCTGACTTTC. Its translation is CASRPTSVHSGANVLTF. V usage is TRBV7-8 and J usage is TRBJ2-6; 7 nucleotides line up with TRBD2. The CDR3 length is 17 residues. The germline V gene has CDR1 SGHVS and CDR2 FQNEAQ. The junction had 8 bases not matched to a gene; V was cut back by 6 bases and J by 0 bases.

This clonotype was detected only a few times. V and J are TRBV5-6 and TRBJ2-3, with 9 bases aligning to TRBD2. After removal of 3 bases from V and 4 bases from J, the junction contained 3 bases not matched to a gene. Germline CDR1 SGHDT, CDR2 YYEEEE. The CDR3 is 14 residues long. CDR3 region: CASSSGLAPDTQYF. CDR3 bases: TGTGCCAGCAGCTCGGGACTAGCCCCAGATACGCAGTATTTT.

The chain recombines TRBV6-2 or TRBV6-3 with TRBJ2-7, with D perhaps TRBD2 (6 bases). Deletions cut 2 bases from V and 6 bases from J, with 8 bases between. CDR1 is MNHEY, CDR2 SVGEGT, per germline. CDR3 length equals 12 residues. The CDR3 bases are TGTGCCAGCAGTTACGATAGCGGCGAGCAGTACTTC. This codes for CASSYDSGEQYF.

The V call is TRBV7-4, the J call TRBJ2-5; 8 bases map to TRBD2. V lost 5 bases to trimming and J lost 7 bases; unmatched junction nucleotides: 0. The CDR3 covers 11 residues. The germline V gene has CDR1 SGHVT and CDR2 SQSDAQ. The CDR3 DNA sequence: TGTGCCAGCAGCGCGGGGGGGACCCAGTACTTC. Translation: CASSAGGTQYF.

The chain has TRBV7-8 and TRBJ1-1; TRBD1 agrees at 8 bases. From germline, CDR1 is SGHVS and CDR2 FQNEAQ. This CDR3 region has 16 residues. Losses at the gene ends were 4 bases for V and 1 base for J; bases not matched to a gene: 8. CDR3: CASSSSPGTGNTEAFF. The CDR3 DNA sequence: TGTGCCAGCAGCTCTAGTCCCGGGACAGGGAACACTGAAGCTTTCTTT.

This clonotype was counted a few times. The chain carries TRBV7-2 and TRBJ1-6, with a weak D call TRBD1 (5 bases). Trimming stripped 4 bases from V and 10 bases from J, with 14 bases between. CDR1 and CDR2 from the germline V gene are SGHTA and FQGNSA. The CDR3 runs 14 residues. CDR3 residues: CASSSWGSDSPLHF. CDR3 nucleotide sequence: TGTGCCAGCAGCTCCTGGGGGTCGGACTCACCCCTCCACTTT.

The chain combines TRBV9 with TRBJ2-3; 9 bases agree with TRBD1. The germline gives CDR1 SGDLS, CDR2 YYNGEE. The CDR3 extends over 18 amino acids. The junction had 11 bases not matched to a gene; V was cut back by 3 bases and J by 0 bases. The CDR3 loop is CASSEDAGQGLSTDTQYF. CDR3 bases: TGTGCCAGCAGCGAGGACGCGGGACAGGGATTAAGCACAGATACGCAGTATTTT.

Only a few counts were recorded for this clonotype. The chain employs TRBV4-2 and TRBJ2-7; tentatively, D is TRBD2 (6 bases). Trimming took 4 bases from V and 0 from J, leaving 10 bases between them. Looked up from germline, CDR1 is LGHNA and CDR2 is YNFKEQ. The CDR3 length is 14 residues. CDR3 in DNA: TGTGCCAGCAGCCGGGAGGTCAGCTCCTACGAGCAGTACTTC. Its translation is CASSREVSSYEQYF.

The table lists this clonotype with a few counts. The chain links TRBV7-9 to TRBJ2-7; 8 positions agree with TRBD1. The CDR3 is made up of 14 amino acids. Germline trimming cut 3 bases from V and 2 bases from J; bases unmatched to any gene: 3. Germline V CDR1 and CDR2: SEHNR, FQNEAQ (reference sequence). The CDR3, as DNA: TGTGCCAGCAGCTTGCGGGACAGGCCCTACGAGCAGTACTTC. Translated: CASSLRDRPYEQYF.

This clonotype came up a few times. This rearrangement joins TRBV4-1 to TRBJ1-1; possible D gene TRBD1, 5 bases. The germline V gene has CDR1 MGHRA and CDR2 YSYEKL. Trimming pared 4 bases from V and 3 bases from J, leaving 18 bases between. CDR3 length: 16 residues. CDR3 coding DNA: TGCGCCAGCAGCCTTCTAGCGGGACGGGGAGACACTGAAGCTTTCTTT. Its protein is CASSLLAGRGDTEAFF.

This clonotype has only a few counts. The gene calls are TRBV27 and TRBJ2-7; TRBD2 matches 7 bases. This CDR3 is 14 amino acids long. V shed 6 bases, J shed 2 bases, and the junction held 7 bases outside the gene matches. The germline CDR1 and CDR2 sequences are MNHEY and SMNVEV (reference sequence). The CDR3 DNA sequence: TGTGCCAGCAGGGAAACGGGACTACCCTACGAGCAGTACTTC. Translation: CASRETGLPYEQYF.

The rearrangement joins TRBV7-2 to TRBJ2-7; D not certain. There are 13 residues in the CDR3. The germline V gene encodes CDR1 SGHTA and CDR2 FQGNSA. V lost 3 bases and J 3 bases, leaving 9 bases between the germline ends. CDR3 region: CASSFSPNYEQYF. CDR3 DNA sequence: TGTGCCAGCAGCTTCTCGCCGAACTACGAGCAGTACTTC.

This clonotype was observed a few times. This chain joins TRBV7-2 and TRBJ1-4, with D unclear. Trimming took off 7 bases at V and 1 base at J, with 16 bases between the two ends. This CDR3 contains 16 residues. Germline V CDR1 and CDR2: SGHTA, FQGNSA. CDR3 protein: CASTPWGFGTNEKLFF. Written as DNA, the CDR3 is TGTGCCAGCACCCCATGGGGTTTCGGAACTAATGAAAAACTGTTTTTT.

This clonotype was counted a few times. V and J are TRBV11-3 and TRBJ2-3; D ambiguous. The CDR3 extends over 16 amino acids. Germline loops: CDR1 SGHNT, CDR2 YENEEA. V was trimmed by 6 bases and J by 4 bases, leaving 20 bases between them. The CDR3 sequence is CASSRSTGSVADTQYF. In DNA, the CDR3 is TGTGCCAGCAGTCGGAGCACTGGTAGTGTTGCAGATACGCAGTATTTT.

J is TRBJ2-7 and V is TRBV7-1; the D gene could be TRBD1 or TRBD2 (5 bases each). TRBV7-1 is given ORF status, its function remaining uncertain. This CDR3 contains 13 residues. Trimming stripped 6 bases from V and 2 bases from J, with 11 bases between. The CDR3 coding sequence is TGTGCCAGCAGTCTGGGGCGGGCCTACGAGCAGTACTTC. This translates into CASSLGRAYEQYF.

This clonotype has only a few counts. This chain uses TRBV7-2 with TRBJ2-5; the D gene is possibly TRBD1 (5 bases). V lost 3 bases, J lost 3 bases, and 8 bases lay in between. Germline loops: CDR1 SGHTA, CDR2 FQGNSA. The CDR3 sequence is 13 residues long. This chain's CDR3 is CASSLGPEETQYF. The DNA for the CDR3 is TGTGCCAGCAGCTTGGGGCCCGAAGAGACCCAGTACTTC.

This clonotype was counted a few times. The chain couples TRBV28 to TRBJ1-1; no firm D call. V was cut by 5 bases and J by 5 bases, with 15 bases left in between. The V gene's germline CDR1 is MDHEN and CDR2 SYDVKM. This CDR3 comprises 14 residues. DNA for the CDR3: TGTGCCAGCAGTATGCAAGTGGGGAAGACTGAAGCTTTCTTT. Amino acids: CASSMQVGKTEAFF.

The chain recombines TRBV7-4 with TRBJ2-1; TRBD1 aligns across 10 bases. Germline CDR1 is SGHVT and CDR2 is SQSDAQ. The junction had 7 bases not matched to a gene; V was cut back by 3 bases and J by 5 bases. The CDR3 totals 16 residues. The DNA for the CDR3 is TGTGCCAGCAGCTTCAGACAGGGGGCTGGGGACAATGAGCAGTTCTTC. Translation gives CASSFRQGAGDNEQFF.

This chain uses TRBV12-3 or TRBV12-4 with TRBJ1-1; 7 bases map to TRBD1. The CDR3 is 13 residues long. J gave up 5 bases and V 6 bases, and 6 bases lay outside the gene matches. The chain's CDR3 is CASSQTGRTEAFF. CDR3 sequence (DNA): TGTGCCAGCAGCCAGACAGGGAGAACTGAAGCTTTCTTT.

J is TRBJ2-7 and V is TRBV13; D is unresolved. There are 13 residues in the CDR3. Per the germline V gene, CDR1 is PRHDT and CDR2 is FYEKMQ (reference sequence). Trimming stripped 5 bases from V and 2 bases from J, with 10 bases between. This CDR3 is CASSLSRAYEQYF. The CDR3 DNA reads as TGTGCCAGCAGCCTCTCGCGAGCCTACGAGCAGTACTTC.